This TCR beta chain is drawn from a study of cytomegalovirus exposure and HLA in healthy donors. Study as a whole: Genotyping of 300 to 450 donors showed that approximately 83% belonged to the Caucasian-associated ancestry cluster.

As regards this clone: Antigen specificity is unknown.

Findings and limits, study-wide: In an earlier analysis, about 87% or about 30%: the productive usage of most TCR beta V segments.

With 60 Vbeta and 13 Jbeta primers, the PCR was carried out. Per the original methods: Later, an analysis found 65 million to 85 million unique TCR beta chains, and roughly 9.9 million of these were shared. The method was immunoSEQ multiplex PCR; TCRdb's version includes in-frame clones alone and lacks a portion of them. The V and J calls and the clone size are those of that table, but D and trimming were determined from the DNA. The sample contains under 200,000 clones, approximately 76% of which appear only once. V was cut by 4 bases and J by 5 bases, with 20 bases left in between. The CDR3 is 17 amino acids. Germline CDR1 reads SGHTA; CDR2 reads FQGNSA.

The receptor's source is a man in his sixties in good health and CMV-seronegative. The chain carries TRBV7-2 and TRBJ2-2; weak D call: TRBD1 (7 bases). The source material was PBMCs. CDR3 protein: CASSSTRGTDHTGELFF. The CDR3 DNA is TGTGCCAGCAGCTCGACACGGGGGACAGATCATACCGGGGAGCTGTTTTTT.